Below are 32 T cell receptor beta chains sequenced from a single sample in a study of beta chain features in type 1 diabetes. Investigators reverse transcribed all isolated RNA, so they sequenced expressed TCRB transcripts. The assay was immunoSEQ multiplex PCR, and TCRdb's table has in-frame clones only and misses some. Found here are 680,000 or so clones, around an eighth of them singletons; the top ten hold approximately 0.022%. Findings and caveats of the study: TCRB CDR3s from Type 1 diabetes patients were moderately but significantly shorter in all four CD4+ subsets.

Their antigens remain unidentified. The sequenced sample was naive CD4+ T cells from blood. The receptors were sampled from a man aged 18 to 30 with type 1 diabetes.

The chain has TRBV5-5 and TRBJ1-5; D unresolved. V was pared by 2 bases and J by 4 bases, with 19 bases between. The germline V gene encodes CDR1 SGHKS and CDR2 YYEKEE (reference sequence). The CDR3 runs 17 residues. CDR3 sequence: CASSFTPPLGPNQPQHF. CDR3 nucleotides: TGTGCCAGCAGCTTCACCCCTCCCTTAGGGCCGAATCAGCCCCAGCATTTT.

The chain links TRBV29-1 to TRBJ2-7; a weak D match, TRBD1 (6 bases). Trimming stripped 1 base from V and 2 bases from J, with 18 bases between. Germline CDR1 SQVTM, CDR2 ANQGSEA. The CDR3 is made up of 16 amino acids. The CDR3 DNA reads TGCAGCGTTGAAGGAGTCCTGCAGGGGAGTACCTACGAGCAGTACTTC. Encoded protein: CSVEGVLQGSTYEQYF.

This clone was found a few times. The chain employs TRBV23-1 and TRBJ2-5; D may be TRBD1 (6 bases). TRBV23-1 counts as an open reading frame of uncertain function. V was shortened by 4 bases and J by 2 bases, with 20 bases between the two germline ends. This CDR3 is 17 amino acids long. The CDR3: CASSPFRPTGIQETQYF. The CDR3 nucleotides read TGCGCCAGCAGTCCGTTTCGTCCTACAGGGATACAAGAGACCCAGTACTTC.

This sequence joins TRBV4-1 and TRBJ1-5; TRBD1 might be the D (5 bases). This CDR3 spans 15 amino acids. Trimming took off 2 bases at V and 0 bases at J, with 8 bases between the two ends. Germline CDR1 MGHRA, CDR2 YSYEKL. CDR3 DNA sequence: TGCGCCAGCAGCCAAACGACAGATAGCAATCAGCCCCAGCATTTT. Protein product: CASSQTTDSNQPQHF.

V is TRBV23-1 and J is TRBJ1-5; the D gene is possibly TRBD1 (6 bases). TRBV23-1 is an ORF for which the function is uncertain. The V gene lost 7 bases and the J gene lost 0 bases, with 16 bases spanning the gap. The CDR3 extends over 16 amino acids. CDR3 DNA: TGCGCCAGCAAATTACAGGGAACTCATAGCAATCAGCCCCAGCATTTT. This gives the protein CASKLQGTHSNQPQHF.

Many counts were recorded for this clone. The chain uses TRBV14 and TRBJ2-1; TRBD2 might be the D (6 bases). Germline loops: CDR1 SGHDN, CDR2 FVKESK. This CDR3 spans 11 amino acids. Deletions cut 5 bases from V and 8 bases from J, with 7 bases between. Here the CDR3 reads CASSWRDEQFF. In nucleotides, the CDR3 is TGTGCCAGCAGCTGGAGGGATGAGCAGTTCTTC. Looking up the rest from reference TRBV14 and TRBJ2-1 gives the full variable domain: EAGVTQFPSHSVIEKGQTVTLRCDPISGHDNLYWYRRVMGKEIKFLLHFVKESKQDESGMPNNRFLAERTGGTYSTLKVQPAELEDSGVYFCASSWRDEQFFGPGTRLTVL.

V usage is TRBV9 and J usage is TRBJ1-2, with D perhaps matching TRBD1 (6 bases). V lost 5 bases and J lost 4, with 18 bases in between. The CDR3 extends over 15 amino acids. The germline V gene has CDR1 SGDLS and CDR2 YYNGEE. The CDR3 nucleotides are TGTGCCAGCAGTTACTCCCGACAGGAGGTCTATGGCTACACCTTC. Protein product: CASSYSRQEVYGYTF.

This clone has a handful of counts. The V call is TRBV29-1, the J call TRBJ1-2; 8 bases fit TRBD1. Germline CDR1 and CDR2: SQVTM and ANQGSEA. With 7 bases clipped from V and 6 bases from J, the junction kept 13 bases outside the gene matches. The CDR3 length is 14 residues. The CDR3 sequence is CSASGGEGINGYTF. DNA for the CDR3: TGCAGCGCGTCAGGGGGCGAGGGCATCAATGGCTACACCTTC.

The rearrangement joins TRBV5-4 to TRBJ2-3; 12 positions agree with TRBD1. Per germline, CDR1 SGHNT and CDR2 YYREEE (reference sequence). The V gene end was trimmed by 4 bases and the J gene end by 5 bases; junction bases not matched to a gene: 5. This CDR3 has 15 residues. The CDR3 spells CASSRDRGQGDTQYF. Written as DNA, the CDR3 is TGTGCCAGCAGCCGGGACAGGGGGCAGGGAGATACGCAGTATTTT.

This clone was picked up a small number of times. The V call is TRBV5-1, the J call TRBJ2-4; 7 nucleotides align to TRBD1. Germline V gives CDR1 SGHRS, CDR2 YFSETQ. Trimming removed 4 bases from V and 4 bases from J; junction bases left unmatched: 5. This CDR3 has 14 amino acids. The CDR3: CASSKGTEKNIQYF. The CDR3 region has the DNA TGCGCCAGCAGCAAAGGGACAGAAAAAAACATTCAGTACTTC.

The V and J genes are TRBV6-5 and TRBJ1-6; D gene ambiguous. Germline V lookup: CDR1 MNHEY, CDR2 SVGAGI. The CDR3 is 11 residues long. V was trimmed by 5 bases and J by 10 bases, leaving 6 bases between them. CDR3 region: CASSDGSPLHF. In DNA form, the CDR3 reads TGTGCCAGCAGTGACGGGTCACCCCTCCACTTT.

This clone was recorded a few times. The CDR3 spells CASRKPTLVETQYF. In DNA form, the CDR3 reads TGTGCCAGCAGGAAACCGACCCTAGTGGAGACCCAGTACTTC. The chain uses TRBV2 and TRBJ2-5, with D hard to call. This CDR3 has 14 residues. Germline V gene data show CDR1 as SNHLY and CDR2 as FYNNEI. V gave up 6 bases and J gave up 5 bases, with 16 bases separating them.

This clone has more than one count but fewer than ten. The chain carries TRBV30 and TRBJ2-1, with D tentatively TRBD1 (7 bases). Germline values: CDR1 GTSNPN, CDR2 SVGIG (reference sequence). The V end was cut by 0 bases, the J end by 7 bases, with 19 bases between. This CDR3 is built from 16 residues. CDR3 amino acids: CAWSVRWQGGQNEQFF. The CDR3 region has the DNA TGTGCCTGGAGTGTACGTTGGCAGGGGGGTCAGAATGAGCAGTTCTTC.

V and J are TRBV6-5 and TRBJ1-1; TRBD1 agrees at 10 bases. CDR3 length: 12 amino acids. V lost 4 bases to trimming and J lost 8 bases; unmatched junction nucleotides: 1. CDR1 is MNHEY, CDR2 SVGAGI, per germline. The CDR3 protein is CASSLDRGEAFF. For the CDR3, the DNA is TGTGCCAGCAGTTTGGACAGGGGGGAAGCTTTCTTT.

The genes are TRBV29-1 and TRBJ2-7, with TRBD1 identical over 7 bases. Germline V gene sequence: CDR1 SQVTM, CDR2 ANQGSEA. This CDR3 region has 12 residues. V dropped 5 bases and J dropped 3; count of bases not matched to a gene: 4. The CDR3 protein is CSVPQGDYEQYF. CDR3 bases: TGCAGCGTTCCCCAGGGGGACTACGAGCAGTACTTC.

This clone was picked up a small number of times. This chain connects TRBV5-1 to TRBJ2-7; no definite D call. Per the germline V gene, CDR1 is SGHRS and CDR2 is YFSETQ. The CDR3 extends over 13 amino acids. The V and J ends lost 1 base and 1 base respectively, with 6 bases between them. The DNA of the CDR3 is TGCGCCAGCAGCTTGTTAGGTTCCTACGAGCAGTACTTC. Translating it yields CASSLLGSYEQYF. The full variable domain, its missing parts supplied by reference TRBV5-1 and TRBJ2-7, is KAGVTQTPRYLIKTRGQQVTLSCSPISGHRSVSWYQQTPGQGLQFLFEYFSETQRNKGNFPGRFSGRQFSNSRSEMNVSTLELGDSALYLCASSLLGSYEQYFGPGTRLTVT.

This chain uses TRBV2 with TRBJ1-4; the D is unclear. V lost 7 bases and J lost 8, with 23 bases in between. Germline values: CDR1 SNHLY, CDR2 FYNNEI. The CDR3 is 16 residues long. CDR3 in amino acids: CASTRSAAPGLEKLFF. The CDR3 coding sequence is TGTGCCAGCACCCGGAGCGCAGCCCCCGGCCTGGAAAAACTGTTTTTT.

This clone showed up just a few times. The chain is built from TRBV5-1 and TRBJ2-2; D unclear. V lost 1 base to trimming and J lost 5 bases, with 6 bases between them. There are 13 residues in the CDR3. CDR1 is SGHRS, CDR2 YFSETQ, per germline. The CDR3 here is CASSLNPTGELFF. In DNA, the CDR3 is TGCGCCAGCAGCTTGAACCCGACCGGGGAGCTGTTTTTT. Full variable domain (missing parts from reference TRBV5-1 and TRBJ2-2): KAGVTQTPRYLIKTRGQQVTLSCSPISGHRSVSWYQQTPGQGLQFLFEYFSETQRNKGNFPGRFSGRQFSNSRSEMNVSTLELGDSALYLCASSLNPTGELFFGEGSRLTVL.

The genes are TRBV6-1 and TRBJ2-3, with D tentatively TRBD1 or TRBD2 (6 bases each). Per the germline V gene, CDR1 is MNHNS and CDR2 is SASEGT. This CDR3 contains 16 residues. V was trimmed by 0 bases and J by 2 bases, leaving 12 bases between them. Written as DNA, the CDR3 is TGTGCCAGCAGTGAAGCAGGGGGGTCCTACACAGATACGCAGTATTTT. Amino acid sequence: CASSEAGGSYTDTQYF.

The chain joins TRBV7-9 to TRBJ1-2; tentative D call: TRBD1 (5 bases). CDR1 and CDR2 from the germline V gene are SEHNR and FQNEAQ (reference sequence). Trimming cost V 2 bases and J 4 bases, with 17 bases left between them. The CDR3 contains 16 residues. The CDR3 loop reads CASSLFSSGALYGYTF. The CDR3 DNA follows: TGTGCCAGCAGCTTATTCTCGTCTGGGGCTCTCTATGGCTACACCTTC.

This chain links TRBV4-2 with TRBJ2-7; D perhaps matches TRBD2 (6 bases). The CDR3 covers 14 residues. Per germline, CDR1 LGHNA and CDR2 YNFKEQ. V was trimmed by 0 bases and J by 5 bases, leaving 11 bases between them. The DNA for the CDR3 is TGTGCCAGCAGCCAAGAGGGGGGTATGAACGAGCAGTACTTC. Encoded protein: CASSQEGGMNEQYF.

The chain is built from TRBV11-2 and TRBJ2-5; possibly TRBD1 for D (6 bases). The CDR3 is 16 residues long. V lost 1 base, J lost 5 bases, and 17 bases lay in between. From germline, CDR1 is SGHAT and CDR2 FQNNGV. This chain's CDR3 is CASSLGIRGRAETQYF. The CDR3 DNA is TGTGCCAGCAGCTTAGGAATCAGGGGCAGGGCGGAGACCCAGTACTTC.

This clone showed up just a few times. This sequence joins TRBV25-1 and TRBJ1-4; D unclear. The CDR3 covers 13 residues. The germline V gene has CDR1 MGHDK and CDR2 SYGVNS. V lost 6 bases, J lost 3 bases, and 8 bases lay in between. CDR3 in DNA: TGTGCCAGCAGAGGGAACTCTAATGAAAAACTGTTTTTT. Residues: CASRGNSNEKLFF.

This clone occurred a few times. The chain employs TRBV7-2 and TRBJ1-3, with D possibly TRBD1 on 6 matching bases. Trimming stripped 8 bases from V and 3 bases from J, with 14 bases between. Germline V gene sequence: CDR1 SGHTA, CDR2 FQGNSA. The length of the CDR3 is 14 residues. The CDR3 coding sequence is TGTGCCAGCTCCTTACAGGGAATTGGAAACACCATATATTTT. The encoded protein is CASSLQGIGNTIYF.

This clone came up a few times. The chain has TRBV5-6 and TRBJ2-2; D unresolved. This CDR3 has 14 amino acids. V was cut by 0 bases and J by 0 bases, with 3 bases left in between. CDR1 and CDR2 from the germline V gene are SGHDT and YYEEEE. The CDR3 sequence is CASSLGPNTGELFF. The CDR3 DNA is TGTGCCAGCAGCTTGGGCCCGAACACCGGGGAGCTGTTTTTT.

The gene calls are TRBV6-7 and TRBJ2-7, with unresolved D. TRBV6-7 carries the ORF label, with uncertain function. CDR3 length: 10 residues. The V end lost 6 bases, the J end lost 3 bases, and 3 bases lay between the germline ends. CDR3 DNA: TGTGCCAGCAGACTCTACGAGCAGTACTTC. The encoded protein is CASRLYEQYF.

The genes are TRBV6-6 and TRBJ2-5; D unresolved. V was shortened by 5 bases and J by 7 bases, with 11 bases between the two germline ends. Germline-derived CDR1 and CDR2 are MNHNY and SVGAGI (reference sequence). The CDR3 has 12 residues. The CDR3 region is CASSPRIGTQYF. The CDR3 DNA follows: TGTGCCAGCAGTCCCAGAATAGGGACCCAGTACTTC.

As concerns this clone: This sample includes further DNA sequences coding for the same CDR3. V gene TRBV30 combines with J gene TRBJ2-7; D might be TRBD1 (5 bases). Deletions cut 1 base from V and 2 bases from J, with 6 bases between. The CDR3 consists of 12 residues. Germline V lookup: CDR1 GTSNPN, CDR2 SVGIG (reference sequence). The CDR3 here is CAWSGQTYEQYF. The DNA of the CDR3 is TGTGCCTGGAGTGGACAGACCTACGAGCAGTACTTC.

Only a few counts were recorded for this clone. The rearrangement uses TRBV5-4 and TRBJ1-1; D remains ambiguous. The germline gives CDR1 SGHNT, CDR2 YYREEE (reference sequence). V was cut by 4 bases and J by 5 bases, with 9 bases left in between. The CDR3 is 12 amino acids. Here the CDR3 reads CASSRESTEAFF. In DNA, the CDR3 is TGTGCCAGCAGCCGGGAAAGTACTGAAGCTTTCTTT.

The chain carries TRBV5-1 and TRBJ1-2; D unresolved. CDR3 length equals 14 residues. With 1 base removed from V and 2 bases from J, the gap between germline ends came to 9 bases. The germline CDR1 and CDR2 sequences are SGHRS and YFSETQ. The CDR3 here is CASSLNPENYGYTF. CDR3 nucleotide sequence: TGCGCCAGCAGCTTGAATCCGGAGAACTATGGCTACACCTTC. The full variable domain, with the rest looked up from reference TRBV5-1 and TRBJ1-2, is KAGVTQTPRYLIKTRGQQVTLSCSPISGHRSVSWYQQTPGQGLQFLFEYFSETQRNKGNFPGRFSGRQFSNSRSEMNVSTLELGDSALYLCASSLNPENYGYTFGSGTRLTVV.

The gene calls are TRBV15 and TRBJ2-5; 8 bases agree with TRBD1. J gave up 5 bases and V 0 bases, and 2 bases lay outside the gene matches. In germline, CDR1 is LNHNV, CDR2 YYDKDF (reference sequence). CDR3 length equals 14 residues. Here the CDR3 reads CATSRDRGPETQYF. DNA for the CDR3: TGTGCCACCAGCAGAGACAGGGGGCCGGAGACCCAGTACTTC.

This clone was counted a few times. The V and J genes are TRBV29-1 and TRBJ1-5, with TRBD1 as a possible D gene (5 bases). CDR1 is SQVTM and CDR2 is ANQGSEA in the germline V gene. CDR3 length: 14 residues. Trimming pared 3 bases from V and 7 bases from J, leaving 16 bases between. In DNA, the CDR3 is TGCAGCGTTGATACCGGGGCCGGGGCCCAGCCCCAGCATTTT. Protein sequence: CSVDTGAGAQPQHF.